These T cell receptor beta chains were read from a single sample in a study of immune heterogeneity within non-small cell lung tumors. TCRdb reprocessed the multiplex PCR reads via MiXCR and lists one record per CDR3 protein. The profile shows about 15,000 distinct CDR3 sequences, approximately 30% of them singletons. Sample: lung tumor tissue. The receptors originated from a woman in her forties or fifties with non-small cell lung cancer. Each CDR3 is given with its conserved first and last residue. The D gene is left open where the match is weak. Some rows have no size entry. The others give once, few or many, or a class for an expanded clone.

cdr3_nt: TGTGCCAGCAGCCTGGACAGGGGGGACACTGAAGCTTTCTTT
cdr3_aa: CASSLDRGDTEAFF
v_call: TRBV11-2
d_call: TRBD1
clone_size: many
j_call: TRBJ1-1

cdr3_nt: TGTGCCAGCAGTTACGCGGGAGGATATCGCGAGCAGTACTTC
cdr3_aa: CASSYAGGYREQYF
v_call: TRBV6-5
d_call: TRBD2
clone_size: .
j_call: TRBJ2-7

cdr3_nt: TGTGCCACCACTGGACCCAGGGGGCTTGGGACTGAAGCTTCCTTT
cdr3_aa: CATTGPRGLGTEASF
v_call: TRBV28
d_call: TRBD1
clone_size: once
j_call: TRBJ1-1

cdr3_nt: TGCGCCAGCAGCTTGGGGGACAAGCGCTCTGGGGCCAACGTCCTGACTTTC
cdr3_aa: CASSLGDKRSGANVLTF
v_call: TRBV5-1
d_call: .
clone_size: .
j_call: TRBJ2-6

cdr3_nt: TGTGCCAGTAGTATTCCGGGGTACGAGCAGTACTTC
cdr3_aa: CASSIPGYEQYF
v_call: TRBV19
d_call: .
clone_size: medium-sized
j_call: TRBJ2-7

cdr3_nt: TGTGCCAGCAGCTACCTTGGGGCGGGGGGGCCAGATGAGCAGTTCTTC
cdr3_aa: CASSYLGAGGPDEQFF
v_call: TRBV7-9
d_call: TRBD2
clone_size: .
j_call: TRBJ2-1

cdr3_nt: TGTGCCAGCAGCTTCCGGACTAGCGGGGGGCACCTAGCCAAAAACATTCAGTACTTC
cdr3_aa: CASSFRTSGGHLAKNIQYF
v_call: TRBV5-6
d_call: TRBD2
clone_size: .
j_call: TRBJ2-4

cdr3_nt: TGTGCCAGCAACCCCCTGTCCCCCAATTCACCCCTCCACTTT
cdr3_aa: CASNPLSPNSPLHF
v_call: TRBV28
d_call: .
clone_size: many
j_call: TRBJ1-6

cdr3_nt: TGTGCCAGCAGTGTTTGGGCGAACACTGAAGCTCTCTTT
cdr3_aa: CASSVWANTEALF
v_call: TRBV2
d_call: .
clone_size: many
j_call: TRBJ1-1

cdr3_nt: TGTGTCAGCAGCCAGGAAGGACTAGCGGGACCGTACGAGCAGTACTTC
cdr3_aa: CVSSQEGLAGPYEQYF
v_call: TRBV4-2
d_call: TRBD2
clone_size: few
j_call: TRBJ2-7

cdr3_nt: TGTGCCAGTAGCGGGGGGGGCGGTTACGGGGAAGCTTTCTTT
cdr3_aa: CASSGGGGYGEAFF
v_call: TRBV19
d_call: .
clone_size: many
j_call: TRBJ1-1

cdr3_nt: TGTGCCAGCAGTTATAGGGTGTGGAATTCACCCCTCCACTTT
cdr3_aa: CASSYRVWNSPLHF
v_call: TRBV27
d_call: .
clone_size: large
j_call: TRBJ1-6

cdr3_nt: TGTGCCAGCAGTTTAAGCAGGGGTGACACCATATATTTT
cdr3_aa: CASSLSRGDTIYF
v_call: TRBV28
d_call: .
clone_size: medium-sized
j_call: TRBJ1-3

cdr3_nt: TGTGCCAGCAGTCCCAGCGGGGGGGCCGGAGGTACGCAGTATTTT
cdr3_aa: CASSPSGGAGGTQYF
v_call: TRBV2
d_call: TRBD2
clone_size: .
j_call: TRBJ2-3

cdr3_nt: TGTGCCAGCAGTTACGACCACTCTGGGGCCAACGTCCTGACTTTC
cdr3_aa: CASSYDHSGANVLTF
v_call: TRBV6-1
d_call: .
clone_size: many
j_call: TRBJ2-6

cdr3_nt: TGTGCCAGCAGTAGACTCGGACTAGCGGGAGGGGGGTGGAATGAGCAGTTCTTC
cdr3_aa: CASSRLGLAGGGWNEQFF
v_call: TRBV12-3/TRBV12-4
d_call: TRBD2
clone_size: medium-sized
j_call: TRBJ2-1

cdr3_nt: TGTGCCAGCAGCCCGACAGGGTTTAATTCACCCCTCCACTTT
cdr3_aa: CASSPTGFNSPLHF
v_call: TRBV3-1
d_call: TRBD1
clone_size: many
j_call: TRBJ1-6

cdr3_nt: TGCAGCGTTGACGAGGGTAAAGCTTTCTTT
cdr3_aa: CSVDEGKAFF
v_call: TRBV29-1
d_call: .
clone_size: few
j_call: TRBJ1-1

cdr3_nt: TGTGCCTCTCTCGGTAGCGGGAAGGATGAGCAGTTCTTC
cdr3_aa: CASLGSGKDEQFF
v_call: TRBV10-3
d_call: TRBD2
clone_size: many
j_call: TRBJ2-1

cdr3_nt: TGTGCCAGCGCCCTTACCCGGGGGGGGACCGGGGAGCTGTTTTTT
cdr3_aa: CASALTRGGTGELFF
v_call: TRBV6-1
d_call: TRBD2
clone_size: many
j_call: TRBJ2-2

cdr3_nt: TGTGCCAGCAGTTACCCCCCCGGGACAGGGAATCAGCCCCAGCATTTT
cdr3_aa: CASSYPPGTGNQPQHF
v_call: TRBV6-2/TRBV6-3
d_call: TRBD1
clone_size: many
j_call: TRBJ1-5

cdr3_nt: TGTGCCAGCAGCCCCCGGGCATTGCAAAACATTCAGTACTTC
cdr3_aa: CASSPRALQNIQYF
v_call: TRBV3-1
d_call: .
clone_size: .
j_call: TRBJ2-4

cdr3_nt: TGTGCCAGCAGTGAACAGGGATCCTACGAGCAGTACTTC
cdr3_aa: CASSEQGSYEQYF
v_call: TRBV6-1
d_call: .
clone_size: medium-sized
j_call: TRBJ2-7

cdr3_nt: TGCAGTGCGAGGAATCCCCCCGGCGGGGAGCAGTTTTTT
cdr3_aa: CSARNPPGGEQFF
v_call: TRBV20-1
d_call: .
clone_size: once
j_call: TRBJ2-2

cdr3_nt: TGTGCCTGGAGTCGATCATTTAATGAAAAACTGTTTTTT
cdr3_aa: CAWSRSFNEKLFF
v_call: TRBV30
d_call: .
clone_size: few
j_call: TRBJ1-4

cdr3_nt: TGTGCCAGCAGTGCGTCCGGGGCGGTGGGCTTC
cdr3_aa: CASSASGAVGF
v_call: TRBV28
d_call: .
clone_size: many
j_call: TRBJ1-2

cdr3_nt: TGCGCCAGCAGCATACGCAACGGCCCATTCTACGAGCAGTACTTC
cdr3_aa: CASSIRNGPFYEQYF
v_call: TRBV5-1
d_call: .
clone_size: few
j_call: TRBJ2-7

cdr3_nt: TGTGCCAGCAGCGTAGAAGGAATAGAGACCCAGTACTTC
cdr3_aa: CASSVEGIETQYF
v_call: TRBV9
d_call: .
clone_size: many
j_call: TRBJ2-5

cdr3_nt: TGTGCCACCAGTGACCCCCGGGGTGGTTTGGATGAGCAGTTCTTC
cdr3_aa: CATSDPRGGLDEQFF
v_call: TRBV24-1
d_call: .
clone_size: .
j_call: TRBJ2-1

cdr3_nt: TGTGCCAGCAGTGAAGGTTCAGGGATCAGCATTCAGTACTTC
cdr3_aa: CASSEGSGISIQYF
v_call: TRBV2
d_call: .
clone_size: many
j_call: TRBJ2-4

cdr3_nt: TGCGCCAGCAGTGATAAGGCGGGTGGCTCCCTTAATGAGCAGTTCTTC
cdr3_aa: CASSDKAGGSLNEQFF
v_call: TRBV10-1
d_call: .
clone_size: many
j_call: TRBJ2-1

cdr3_nt: TGTGCCAGCAGCTTAAGTCTACTAAGCACAGATACGCAGTATTTT
cdr3_aa: CASSLSLLSTDTQYF
v_call: TRBV7-2
d_call: .
clone_size: many
j_call: TRBJ2-3

cdr3_nt: TGTGCCAGCAGCTTGGGACTAGGGCCGGCAGATACGCAGTATTTT
cdr3_aa: CASSLGLGPADTQYF
v_call: TRBV7-3
d_call: TRBD2
clone_size: many
j_call: TRBJ2-3

cdr3_nt: TGTGCCAGCAGTTTAGGGAGCGGGGGGCCTAGTACGCAGTATTTT
cdr3_aa: CASSLGSGGPSTQYF
v_call: TRBV12-3/TRBV12-4
d_call: TRBD2
clone_size: many
j_call: TRBJ2-3

cdr3_nt: TGTGCCATGGGGACACCGGGCGAAAAACTGTTTTTT
cdr3_aa: CAMGTPGEKLFF
v_call: TRBV10-3
d_call: .
clone_size: few
j_call: TRBJ1-4

cdr3_nt: TGTGCCAGCAGTTACCCTACAAGTACCGCGACCTACGAGCAGTACTTC
cdr3_aa: CASSYPTSTATYEQYF
v_call: TRBV7-8
d_call: .
clone_size: .
j_call: TRBJ2-7

cdr3_nt: TGTGCCAGCGGGGCGACCAGACCTGGGGCCAACGTCCTGACTTTC
cdr3_aa: CASGATRPGANVLTF
v_call: TRBV27
d_call: .
clone_size: few
j_call: TRBJ2-6

cdr3_nt: TGTGCCAGCAGCCCACGTAGCTCCTACGAGCAGTACTTC
cdr3_aa: CASSPRSSYEQYF
v_call: TRBV7-3
d_call: .
clone_size: .
j_call: TRBJ2-7

cdr3_nt: TGTGCCTGGAGCGCTGGGGCCGGGGAGCTGTTTTTT
cdr3_aa: CAWSAGAGELFF
v_call: TRBV30
d_call: .
clone_size: many
j_call: TRBJ2-2

cdr3_nt: TGTGTTACCAGTGATTTTAACAGCCCCTACGAGCAGTACTTC
cdr3_aa: CVTSDFNSPYEQYF
v_call: TRBV24-1
d_call: .
clone_size: once
j_call: TRBJ2-7

cdr3_nt: TGTGCCAGCAGTGTGACAGGGCACAATCAGCCCCAGCATTTT
cdr3_aa: CASSVTGHNQPQHF
v_call: TRBV2
d_call: TRBD1
clone_size: once
j_call: TRBJ1-5

cdr3_nt: TGTGCCAGCAGTGACGAAAGGGGGCGCATAGATACGCAGTATTTT
cdr3_aa: CASSDERGRIDTQYF
v_call: TRBV6-1
d_call: TRBD1
clone_size: many
j_call: TRBJ2-3

cdr3_nt: TGCAGTGCTATGGGACTAGCTGGCGAGCAGTACTTC
cdr3_aa: CSAMGLAGEQYF
v_call: TRBV20-1
d_call: TRBD2
clone_size: .
j_call: TRBJ2-7

cdr3_nt: TGTGCCAGCAGGCCTACAGGGGGCGCTAATGAAAAACTGTTTTTT
cdr3_aa: CASRPTGGANEKLFF
v_call: TRBV27
d_call: TRBD1
clone_size: many
j_call: TRBJ1-4

cdr3_nt: TGTGCCAGCCGAAGGAACACTGAAGCTTTCTTT
cdr3_aa: CASRRNTEAFF
v_call: TRBV27
d_call: .
clone_size: .
j_call: TRBJ1-1

cdr3_nt: TGCAGTGCCAGCTACGAGCAGTACTTC
cdr3_aa: CSASYEQYF
v_call: TRBV20-1
d_call: .
clone_size: .
j_call: TRBJ2-7

cdr3_nt: TGTGCCAGCGGGAGGGGCGAAACTGAAGCTTTCTTT
cdr3_aa: CASGRGETEAFF
v_call: TRBV6-1
d_call: .
clone_size: few
j_call: TRBJ1-1

cdr3_nt: TGTGCCAGCAGCCCCGACGGATTTAGCACAGATACGCAGTATTTT
cdr3_aa: CASSPDGFSTDTQYF
v_call: TRBV7-3
d_call: .
clone_size: .
j_call: TRBJ2-3

cdr3_nt: TGTGCCAGCAGCCAATCAAGGACAGCCCGGTCTGAGCAGTTCTTC
cdr3_aa: CASSQSRTARSEQFF
v_call: TRBV3-1
d_call: .
clone_size: .
j_call: TRBJ2-1

cdr3_nt: TGTGCCAGCAGCCCCTCACAGGGCACCGGGGAGCTGTTTTTT
cdr3_aa: CASSPSQGTGELFF
v_call: TRBV7-3
d_call: .
clone_size: many
j_call: TRBJ2-2

cdr3_nt: TGTGCCAGCAGAGGGGACAGCTTTTACGAGCAGTACTTC
cdr3_aa: CASRGDSFYEQYF
v_call: TRBV27
d_call: TRBD1
clone_size: .
j_call: TRBJ2-7

cdr3_nt: TGTGCCAGCAGCCAAGATGGTGCGGGATTAGGAGGGGAGCAGTACTTC
cdr3_aa: CASSQDGAGLGGEQYF
v_call: TRBV4-2
d_call: .
clone_size: many
j_call: TRBJ2-7

cdr3_nt: TGCAGTGCCTCGGGACAGGGGAACACCGGGGAGCTGTTTTTT
cdr3_aa: CSASGQGNTGELFF
v_call: TRBV20-1
d_call: TRBD1
clone_size: medium-sized
j_call: TRBJ2-2

cdr3_nt: TGTGCCAGCCAGGGGCGTAGCACAGATACGCAGTATTTT
cdr3_aa: CASQGRSTDTQYF
v_call: TRBV7-9
d_call: .
clone_size: medium-sized
j_call: TRBJ2-3

cdr3_nt: TGCAGTGCTAGAGATCCGGGTACGAGCTCCTACGAGCAGTACTTC
cdr3_aa: CSARDPGTSSYEQYF
v_call: TRBV20-1
d_call: .
clone_size: .
j_call: TRBJ2-7

cdr3_nt: TGTGCCAGCAGTTACGGGAACAGATACGAGCAGTACTTC
cdr3_aa: CASSYGNRYEQYF
v_call: TRBV6-6
d_call: .
clone_size: few
j_call: TRBJ2-7

cdr3_nt: TGTGCCAGCTCACCCGATGGTCAGCCCCAGCATTTT
cdr3_aa: CASSPDGQPQHF
v_call: TRBV18
d_call: .
clone_size: few
j_call: TRBJ1-5